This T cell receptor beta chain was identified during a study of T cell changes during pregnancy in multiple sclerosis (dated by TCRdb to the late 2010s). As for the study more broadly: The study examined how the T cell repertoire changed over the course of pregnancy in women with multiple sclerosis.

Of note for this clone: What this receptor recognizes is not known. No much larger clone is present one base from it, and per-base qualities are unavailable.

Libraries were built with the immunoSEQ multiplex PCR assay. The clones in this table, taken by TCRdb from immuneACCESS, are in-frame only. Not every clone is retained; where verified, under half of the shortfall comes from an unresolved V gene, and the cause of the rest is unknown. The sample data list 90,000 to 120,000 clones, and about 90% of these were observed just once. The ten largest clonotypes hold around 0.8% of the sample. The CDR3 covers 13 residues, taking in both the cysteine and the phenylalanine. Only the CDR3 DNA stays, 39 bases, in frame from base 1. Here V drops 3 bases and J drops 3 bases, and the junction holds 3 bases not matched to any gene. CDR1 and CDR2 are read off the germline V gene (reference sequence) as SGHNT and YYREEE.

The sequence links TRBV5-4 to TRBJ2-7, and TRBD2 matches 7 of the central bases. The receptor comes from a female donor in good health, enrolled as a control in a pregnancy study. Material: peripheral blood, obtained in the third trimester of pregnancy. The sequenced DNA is TGTGCCAGCAGCTCCGGACTAGTCTACGAGCAGTACTTC. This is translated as CASSSGLVYEQYF. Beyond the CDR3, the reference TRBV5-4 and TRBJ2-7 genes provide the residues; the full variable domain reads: ETGVTQSPTHLIKTRGQQVTLRCSSQSGHNTVSWYQQALGQGPQFIFQYYREEENGRGNFPPRFSGLQFPNYSSELNVNALELDDSALYLCASSSGLVYEQYFGPGTRLTVT.